A selection of T cell receptor beta chains follows, all from one sample in a study of blood T cell repertoires in COVID-19. The table came from immunoSEQ multiplex PCR; TCRdb's copy has only in-frame clones and leaves some out. The sample comprises about 110,000 clones, 76% of which are singletons, and 6.2% rests with the top ten. Sequencing used peripheral blood. These receptors were obtained from a man older than 75 with COVID-19, enrolled during active disease. Each CDR3 is given with its conserved first and last residue. D genes are given only for firm matches. A row's size may be missing; if present it is once, few, many or a size class.

>TRBD2|TRBJ2-4|NA|TRBV2
TGTGCCAGCAGTCAAACTAGCGGAATAGCCAAAAACATTCAGTACTTC
CASSQTSGIAKNIQYF
>NA|TRBJ1-2|NA|TRBV19
TGTGCCAGTAGTATGCGGCAGGGTGGTGGCTACACCTTC
CASSMRQGGGYTF
>NA|TRBJ2-7|NA|TRBV7-6
TGTGCCAGCAGCTTAAGGTCCCCCCAGGGATCCCACGAGCAGTACTTC
CASSLRSPQGSHEQYF
>TRBD2|TRBJ2-3|once|TRBV7-3
TGTGCCAGCAGCTTAAATGTAGCGGGCTCCACAGATACGCAGTATTTT
CASSLNVAGSTDTQYF
>NA|TRBJ2-4|NA|TRBV29-1
TGCAGCGTTGAGCCCCCAGGCTTAAAAAACATTCAGTACTTC
CSVEPPGLKNIQYF
>NA|TRBJ2-5|NA|TRBV6-5
TGTGCCAGCAGTTACTCATGGACAGCTAGTGGGGAGACCCAGTACTTC
CASSYSWTASGETQYF
>NA|TRBJ1-6|NA|TRBV5-6
TGTGCCAGCAGCTTGCTCGGTACGGGATTCATTTGGAATTCACCCCTCCACTTT
CASSLLGTGFIWNSPLHF
>NA|TRBJ2-1|NA|TRBV3-1/TRBV3-2
TGTGCCAGCAGCCAAGAGGGACTGACCTACAATGAGCAGTTCTTC
CASSQEGLTYNEQFF
>NA|TRBJ1-4|NA|TRBV2
TGTGCCAGCAGTGTCTCAGGGAATGAAAAACTGTTTTTT
CASSVSGNEKLFF
>NA|TRBJ1-2|NA|TRBV3-1/TRBV3-2
TGTGCCAGCAGCCCCTCCACCGGGAACTATGGCTACACCTTC
CASSPSTGNYGYTF
>TRBD2|TRBJ2-1|NA|TRBV28
TGTGCCAGCAGTTTAGGGACTAGCTCCTACAATGAGCAGTTCTTC
CASSLGTSSYNEQFF
>TRBD1|TRBJ1-5|NA|TRBV15
TGTGCCACCAGCGGTCCGGGACAGGGTGGTCAGCCCCAGCATTTT
CATSGPGQGGQPQHF
>NA|TRBJ2-5|NA|TRBV11-2
TGTGCCAGCAGCTCGAATCAGGGGTCGGGGACCCAGTACTTC
CASSSNQGSGTQYF
>TRBD1|TRBJ1-5|few|TRBV27
TGTGCCAGCAGCAGGCGACAGGGAGCTCAGCCCCAGCATTTT
CASSRRQGAQPQHF
>NA|TRBJ1-2|NA|TRBV7-8
TGTGCCAGCAGACCCCCGGGTGGCTATGGCTACACCTTC
CASRPPGGYGYTF
>NA|TRBJ1-3|NA|TRBV3-1/TRBV3-2
TGTGCCAGCAGCCGGGGACTTATCTCTGGAAACACCATATATTTT
CASSRGLISGNTIYF
>NA|TRBJ1-2|NA|TRBV10-2
TGCGCCAGCAGAAGGGAGGAAAGGGATGGCTACACCTTC
CASRREERDGYTF
>NA|TRBJ1-1|NA|TRBV29-1
TGCAGCGTTGAGGGGGGTAGGGGAAGGGTATCCACTGAAGCTTTCTTT
CSVEGGRGRVSTEAFF
>TRBD2|TRBJ2-1|NA|TRBV4-1
TGCGCCAGCAGCCTCGGACTAGCGGGAGGAGTCCACAATGAGCAGTTCTTC
CASSLGLAGGVHNEQFF
>TRBD2|TRBJ2-2|few|TRBV13
TGTGCCAGCTCCGAGGCGGGAGGGCCATCCGGGGAGCTGTTTTTT
CASSEAGGPSGELFF
>TRBD1|TRBJ1-2|NA|TRBV28
TGTGCCAGCAGCCCCGGACAGGGGGGAGGCTACACCTTC
CASSPGQGGGYTF
>NA|TRBJ1-5|NA|TRBV19
TGTGCCAGTAGTATTTGGGGCGGGACCAGCAATCAGCCCCAGCATTTT
CASSIWGGTSNQPQHF
>NA|TRBJ2-7|NA|TRBV7-2
TGTGCCAGCAGCTTAGATGCGGACAGAGTCTACGAGCAGTACTTC
CASSLDADRVYEQYF
>TRBD1|TRBJ1-1|once|TRBV5-6
TGTGCCAGCAGCTTGTGGGCAGGGGGGACCATGAACACTGAAGCTTTCTTT
CASSLWAGGTMNTEAFF
>NA|TRBJ2-7|NA|TRBV28
TGTGCCAGCAGTTCGACAACTTACGAGCAGTACTTC
CASSSTTYEQYF
>TRBD1|TRBJ2-1|NA|TRBV2
TGTGCCAGCCTCGATGACAGGGCAAACAATGAGCAGTTCTTC
CASLDDRANNEQFF
>NA|TRBJ1-1|NA|TRBV5-4
TGTGCCAGCAGCACCGGGACACCTAACACTGAAGCTTTCTTT
CASSTGTPNTEAFF
>NA|TRBJ2-1|NA|TRBV18
TGTGCCAGCTCACCAGAGGGCCCCCGAGGGGAGCAGTTCTTC
CASSPEGPRGEQFF
>NA|TRBJ2-7|few|TRBV11-1
TGTGCCAGCAGCTTCCTAGGCGAGCAGTACTTC
CASSFLGEQYF